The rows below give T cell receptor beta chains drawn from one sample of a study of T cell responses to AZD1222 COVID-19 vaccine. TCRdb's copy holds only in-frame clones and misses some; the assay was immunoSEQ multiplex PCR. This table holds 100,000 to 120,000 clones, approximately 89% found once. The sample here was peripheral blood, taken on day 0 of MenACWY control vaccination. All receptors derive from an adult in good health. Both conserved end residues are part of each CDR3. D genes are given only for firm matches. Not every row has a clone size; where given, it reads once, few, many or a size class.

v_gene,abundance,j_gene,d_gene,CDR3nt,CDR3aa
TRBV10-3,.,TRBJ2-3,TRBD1,TGTGCCATGACGGGACAGGGGTCAGATACGCAGTATTTT,CAMTGQGSDTQYF
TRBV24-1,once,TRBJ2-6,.,TGTGCCACCAGTGATCCACGAGCTGGGGCCAACGTCCTGACTTTC,CATSDPRAGANVLTF
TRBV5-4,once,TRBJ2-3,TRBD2,TGTGCCAGCAGCTACAGCGGGGGGGCTACAGATACGCAGTATTTT,CASSYSGGATDTQYF
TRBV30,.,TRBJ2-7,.,TGTGCCTGGAGTGTAACGGGGAACGAGCAGTACTTC,CAWSVTGNEQYF
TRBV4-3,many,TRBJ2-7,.,TGCGCCAGCAGCCAAGATCAGGTCGGGACATCCCCCTACGAGCAGTACTTC,CASSQDQVGTSPYEQYF
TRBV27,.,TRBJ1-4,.,TGTGCCAGCAAACGGACGGATAATGAAAAACTGTTTTTT,CASKRTDNEKLFF
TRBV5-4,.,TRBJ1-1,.,TGTGCCAGCAGCTTGAGGGAATCGGGGAACACTGAAGCTTTCTTT,CASSLRESGNTEAFF
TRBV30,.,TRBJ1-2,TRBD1,TGTGCCTGGGCCCGGGACAGAGGGTATGGCTACACCTTC,CAWARDRGYGYTF
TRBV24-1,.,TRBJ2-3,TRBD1,TGTGCCACCAGTGACCGGGACAGGGGAACAGATACGCAGTATTTT,CATSDRDRGTDTQYF
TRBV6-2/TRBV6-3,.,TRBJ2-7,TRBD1,TGTGCCAGCAGTCCAGGGACAGGGGGCTCCTACGAGCAGTACTTC,CASSPGTGGSYEQYF
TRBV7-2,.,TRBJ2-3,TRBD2,TGTGCCAGCAGCTTAATGTCCCTAGCGGGGCGGGGCACAGATACGCAGTATTTT,CASSLMSLAGRGTDTQYF
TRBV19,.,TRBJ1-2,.,TGTGCCAGTTCAAGTCAGGGACCTAACTATGGCTACACCTTC,CASSSQGPNYGYTF
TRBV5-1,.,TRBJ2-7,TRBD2,TGCGCCAGCAGCTGGACCACTAGCGGGGGGGGCACCGAGCAGTACTTC,CASSWTTSGGGTEQYF
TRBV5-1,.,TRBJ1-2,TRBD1,TGCGCCAGCAGAACCGACAGGGGAGGATTCTATGGCTACACCTTC,CASRTDRGGFYGYTF
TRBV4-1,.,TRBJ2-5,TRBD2,TGCGCCAGCAGCCGAGCGCCCCGTGCCAGCGGGGGTGAGACCCAGTACTTC,CASSRAPRASGGETQYF
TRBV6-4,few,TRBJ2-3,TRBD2,TGTGCCAGCAGTGACTCGGCGGGGGGAAAAGATACGCAGTATTTT,CASSDSAGGKDTQYF
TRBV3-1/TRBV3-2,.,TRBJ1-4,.,TGTGCCAGCAGCGATCGCTCCCGGGGGATCAATGAAAAACTGTTTTTT,CASSDRSRGINEKLFF
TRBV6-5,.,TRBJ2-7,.,TGTGCCAGCAAGCGCGGGACAGTCGAGCAGTACTTC,CASKRGTVEQYF
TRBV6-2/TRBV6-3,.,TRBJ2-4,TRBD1,TGTGCCAGCAGTTTGGGAACAGGGGGCAGGTACATTCAGTACTTC,CASSLGTGGRYIQYF
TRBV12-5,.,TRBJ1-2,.,TGTGCTAGTGGTTTGGAGGTCCCCCGGGCCCCCACCTTC,CASGLEVPRAPTF
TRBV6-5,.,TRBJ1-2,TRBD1,TGTGCCAGCTTGGGACAGGGGGCTCAAGGCTATGGCTACACCTTC,CASLGQGAQGYGYTF
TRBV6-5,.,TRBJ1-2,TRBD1,TGTGCCAGCAGGACGACAGGGAGGAGTTGGGGCTACACCTTC,CASRTTGRSWGYTF
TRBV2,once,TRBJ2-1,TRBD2,TGTGCCAGCAGCGAACAGACTAGCGGGGGAAATGAGCAGTTCTTC,CASSEQTSGGNEQFF
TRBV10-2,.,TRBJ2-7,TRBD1,TGCGCCAGCAGTGATGGGACAGGGACCGAGCAGTACTTC,CASSDGTGTEQYF
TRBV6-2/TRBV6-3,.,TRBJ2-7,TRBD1,TGTGCCAGCAGTGGCACTGGACAGGGGAACTACGAGCAGTACTTC,CASSGTGQGNYEQYF
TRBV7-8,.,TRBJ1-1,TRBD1,TGTGCCAGCAGCCCAAACCCCGGACAGGGTAAAGCTTTCTTT,CASSPNPGQGKAFF
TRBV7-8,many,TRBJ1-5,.,TGTGCCAGCAGCTTAAATGTGCCCGGACTCAATCAGCCCCAGCATTTT,CASSLNVPGLNQPQHF
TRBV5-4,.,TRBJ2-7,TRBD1,TGTGCCAGCAGCTGGGAGGACAGGGGGTCCGAGCAGTACTTC,CASSWEDRGSEQYF
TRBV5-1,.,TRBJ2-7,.,TGCGCCAGCAGCTTGGCCGGGGACGTCGTCTACGAGCAGTACTTC,CASSLAGDVVYEQYF
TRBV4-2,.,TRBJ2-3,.,TGTGCCAGCAGCCAAGGGTACCGAGACACAGATACGCAGTATTTT,CASSQGYRDTDTQYF
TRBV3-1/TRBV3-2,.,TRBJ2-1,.,TGTGCCAGCAGCCAAGGTGGGGGGATAATTTACAATGAGCAGTTCTTC,CASSQGGGIIYNEQFF
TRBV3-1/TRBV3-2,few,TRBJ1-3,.,TGTGCCAGCAGCCAATCAGGGTCCGGAAACACCATATATTTT,CASSQSGSGNTIYF
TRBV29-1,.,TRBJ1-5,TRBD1,TGCAGCGTTGTGGACAGGCCTAATCAGCCCCAGCATTTT,CSVVDRPNQPQHF
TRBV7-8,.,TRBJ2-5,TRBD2,TGTGCCAGCAGCTTACTAGCGGGGGGGCAAGAGACCCAGTACTTC,CASSLLAGGQETQYF
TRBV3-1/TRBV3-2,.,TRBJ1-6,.,TGTGCCAGCAGCCATTTGGACAATTCACCCCTCCACTTT,CASSHLDNSPLHF
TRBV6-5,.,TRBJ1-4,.,TGTGCCAGCATGGCAGGGCGGATTGAAAAACTGTTTTTT,CASMAGRIEKLFF
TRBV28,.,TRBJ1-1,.,TGTGCCAGCAGTTGGACGGCACCAGACCCAAGGGGGACTGAAGCTTTCTTT,CASSWTAPDPRGTEAFF
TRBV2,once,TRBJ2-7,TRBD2,TGTGCCAGCAGTGAACCCCAGACGGGGGGTTCCGAGCAGTACTTC,CASSEPQTGGSEQYF
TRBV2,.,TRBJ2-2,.,TGTGCCAGCAGTCCTAGACAGGACGGGGAGCTGTTTTTT,CASSPRQDGELFF
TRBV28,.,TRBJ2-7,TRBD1,TGTGCCAGCAGTTTGCCCGGGACAGACGGGGATACGAAGCAGTACTTC,CASSLPGTDGDTKQYF
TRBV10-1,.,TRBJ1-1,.,TGCGCCAGCAAACCAGGGTTGAACACTGAAGCTTTCTTT,CASKPGLNTEAFF
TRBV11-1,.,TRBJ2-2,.,TGTGCCAGCACCTCTAGGGAATCCGGGGAGCTGTTTTTT,CASTSRESGELFF
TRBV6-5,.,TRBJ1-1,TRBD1,TGTGCCAGCAGTTCCCGACAGGGGGCAGGCACTGAAGCTTTCTTT,CASSSRQGAGTEAFF
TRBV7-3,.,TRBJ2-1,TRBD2,TGTGCCAGCAGCCCCACTAGCGGGGGGGCAAGCCCCGAGCAGTTCTTC,CASSPTSGGASPEQFF
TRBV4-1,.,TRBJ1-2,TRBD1,TGCGCCAGCAGCCAAGATGAAAGGACAGGTCCCCTTTATGGCTACACCTTC,CASSQDERTGPLYGYTF
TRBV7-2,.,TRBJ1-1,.,TGTGCCAGCAGCTTCAGCGGGGGCGAGACTGAAGCTTTCTTT,CASSFSGGETEAFF
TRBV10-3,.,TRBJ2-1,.,TGTGCCATCAGTGAGTCAGGGGGCTCCTACAATGAGCAGTTCTTC,CAISESGGSYNEQFF
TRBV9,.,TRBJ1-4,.,TGTGCCAGCAGCGTATGGTCCGGTAATGAAAAACTGTTTTTT,CASSVWSGNEKLFF